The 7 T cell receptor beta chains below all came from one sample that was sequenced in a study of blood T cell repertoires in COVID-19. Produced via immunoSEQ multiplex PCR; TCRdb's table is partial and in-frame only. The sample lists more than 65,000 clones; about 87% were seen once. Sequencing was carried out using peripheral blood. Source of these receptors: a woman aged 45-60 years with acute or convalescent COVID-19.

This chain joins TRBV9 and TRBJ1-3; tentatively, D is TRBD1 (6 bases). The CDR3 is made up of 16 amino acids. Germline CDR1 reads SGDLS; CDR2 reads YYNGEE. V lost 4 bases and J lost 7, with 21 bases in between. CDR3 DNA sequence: TGTGCCAGCAGCCCTCATGGGACATCTAGCCGGAACACCATATATTTT. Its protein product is CASSPHGTSSRNTIYF.

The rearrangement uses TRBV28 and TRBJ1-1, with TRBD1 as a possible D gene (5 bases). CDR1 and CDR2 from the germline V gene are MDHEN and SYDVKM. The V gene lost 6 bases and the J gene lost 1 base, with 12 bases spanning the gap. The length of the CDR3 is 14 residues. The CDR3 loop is CASRRGFQNTEAFF. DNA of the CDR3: TGTGCCAGCAGAAGGGGCTTTCAGAACACTGAAGCTTTCTTT.

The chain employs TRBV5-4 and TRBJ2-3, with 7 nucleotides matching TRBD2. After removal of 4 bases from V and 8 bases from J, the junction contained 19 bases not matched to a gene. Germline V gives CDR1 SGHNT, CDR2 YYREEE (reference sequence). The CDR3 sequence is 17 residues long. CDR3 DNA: TGTGCCAGCAGCGGCTCTGGGGGGGGAGTGCCCTTTGTTACGCAGTATTTT. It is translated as CASSGSGGGVPFVTQYF.

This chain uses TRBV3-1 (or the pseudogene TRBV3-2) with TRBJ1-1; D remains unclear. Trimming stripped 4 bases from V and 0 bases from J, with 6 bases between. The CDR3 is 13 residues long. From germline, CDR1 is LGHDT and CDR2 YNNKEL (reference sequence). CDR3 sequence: CASSRAMNTEAFF. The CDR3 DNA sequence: TGTGCCAGCAGCCGGGCCATGAACACTGAAGCTTTCTTT.

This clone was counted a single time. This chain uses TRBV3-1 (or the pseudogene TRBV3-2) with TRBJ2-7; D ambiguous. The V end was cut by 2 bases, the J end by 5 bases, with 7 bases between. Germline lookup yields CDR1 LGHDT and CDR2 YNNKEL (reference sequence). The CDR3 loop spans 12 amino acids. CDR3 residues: CASSQRLHEQYF. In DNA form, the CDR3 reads TGTGCCAGCAGCCAACGACTCCACGAGCAGTACTTC.

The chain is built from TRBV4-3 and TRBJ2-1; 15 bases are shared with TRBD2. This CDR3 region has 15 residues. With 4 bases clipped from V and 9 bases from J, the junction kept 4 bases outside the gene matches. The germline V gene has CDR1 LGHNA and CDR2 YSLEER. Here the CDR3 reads CASSLGLAGGGEQFF. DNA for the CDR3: TGCGCCAGCAGCCTAGGACTAGCGGGAGGGGGTGAGCAGTTCTTC.

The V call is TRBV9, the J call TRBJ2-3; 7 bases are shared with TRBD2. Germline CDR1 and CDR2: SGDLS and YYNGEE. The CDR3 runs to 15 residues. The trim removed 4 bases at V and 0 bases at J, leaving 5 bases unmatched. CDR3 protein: CASSNGGGSTDTQYF. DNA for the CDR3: TGTGCCAGCAGCAATGGGGGGGGAAGCACAGATACGCAGTATTTT.